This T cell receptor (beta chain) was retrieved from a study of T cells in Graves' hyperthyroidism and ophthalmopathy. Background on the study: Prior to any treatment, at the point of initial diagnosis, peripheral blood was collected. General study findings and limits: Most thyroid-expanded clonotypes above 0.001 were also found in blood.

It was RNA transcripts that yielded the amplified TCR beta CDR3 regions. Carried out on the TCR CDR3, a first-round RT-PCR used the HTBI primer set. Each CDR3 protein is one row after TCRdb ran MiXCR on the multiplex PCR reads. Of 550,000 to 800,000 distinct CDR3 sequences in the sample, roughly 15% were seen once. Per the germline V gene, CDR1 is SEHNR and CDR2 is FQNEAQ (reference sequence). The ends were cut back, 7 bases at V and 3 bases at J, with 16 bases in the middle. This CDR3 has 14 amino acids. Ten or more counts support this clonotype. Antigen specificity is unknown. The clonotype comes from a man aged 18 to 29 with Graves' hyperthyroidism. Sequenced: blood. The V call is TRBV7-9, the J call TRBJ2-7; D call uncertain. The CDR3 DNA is TGTGCCAGCACCCTCCTTGGCTACTTCTACGAGCAGTACTTC. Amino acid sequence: CASTLLGYFYEQYF.